Listed here are 24 T cell receptor beta chains from one sample, sequenced in a study of blood T cells in healthy people across ages. Next came a second PCR, run for roughly 6 to 11 cycles, which used a sample-barcoded 5' primer along with a J-beta primer mix. Each CDR3 protein gets one entry after TCRdb re-called the 5' RACE reads with MiXCR. This sample has 650,000 to 700,000 distinct CDR3 sequences, with about 32% found just once. Sequenced sample: blood. These receptors were obtained from an elderly woman in good health.

This clonotype was detected only a few times. The CDR3 coding sequence is TGCAGTGCTAGAAGGGGTGAAGCTTTCTTT. Translating it yields CSARRGEAFF. The chain recombines TRBV20-1 with TRBJ1-1, with D tentatively TRBD1 (5 bases). The CDR3 has 10 amino acids. Germline V gene sequence: CDR1 DFQATT, CDR2 SNEGSKA (reference sequence). The V and J ends lost 2 bases and 7 bases respectively, with 5 bases between them.

The sample holds a few counts of this clonotype. The V gene is TRBV19, the J gene TRBJ2-3; TRBD2 agrees at 11 bases. Germline trimming cut 6 bases from V and 0 bases from J; bases unmatched to any gene: 8. The V gene's germline CDR1 is LNHDA and CDR2 SQIVND (reference sequence). The CDR3 length is 17 residues. CDR3 residues: CASSLSGGARSTDTQYF. The DNA of the CDR3 is TGTGCCAGTAGCCTTAGCGGGGGGGCCCGGAGCACAGATACGCAGTATTTT.

Note on this clonotype: Given a much more abundant clone one base away, this may be a read error. Here the CDR3 reads CSAREREGLNAEAFF. The CDR3 DNA reads as TGCAGTGCTAGAGAGAGGGAGGGTCTGAACGCTGAAGCTTTCTTT. J is TRBJ1-1 and V is TRBV20-1; D unresolved. CDR3 length: 15 amino acids. The germline V gene encodes CDR1 DFQATT and CDR2 SNEGSKA (reference sequence).

At least ten counts were recorded for this clonotype. J is TRBJ2-5 and V is TRBV24-1, with 8 positions matching TRBD1. The CDR3 is 15 residues long. The germline V gene encodes CDR1 KGHDR and CDR2 SFDVKD. V lost 1 base to trimming and J lost 4 bases; unmatched junction nucleotides: 4. CDR3 coding DNA: TGTGCCACCAGTGATTTCGGGACAGGTCGAGAGACCCAGTACTTC. Protein sequence: CATSDFGTGRETQYF.

This clonotype was seen repeatedly, ten times or more. Sequence at one end of the junction differs from germline and may be a read error. V usage is TRBV12-3 or TRBV12-4 and J usage is TRBJ2-7; possible D gene TRBD1, 5 bases. The CDR3 is 12 residues long. For the CDR3, the DNA is TGTGCCCCCTTGGGGCCCTCCTCCGAGCAGTACTTC. Its translation is CAPLGPSSEQYF.

This clonotype was observed a handful of times. This may come from a read error, since a much larger clone is one base off. The chain is built from TRBV29-1 and TRBJ2-5; D is perhaps TRBD1 or TRBD2 (5 bases each). This CDR3 region has 12 residues. Germline V lookup: CDR1 SQVTM, CDR2 ANQGSEA. Trimming took 7 bases from V and 11 from J, leaving 20 bases between them. The CDR3 sequence is CSASGAYNEQYF. The CDR3 DNA reads TGCAGCGCATCCGGGGCCTACAATGAGCAGTACTTC.

This clonotype was recorded at least ten times. The chain combines TRBV5-1 with TRBJ2-7; TRBD1 matches at 11 bases. Germline V CDR1 and CDR2: SGHRS, YFSETQ. The CDR3 runs 13 residues. J gave up 4 bases and V 5 bases, and 2 bases lay outside the gene matches. The CDR3 sequence: CASRGQGVYEQYF. CDR3 in DNA: TGCGCCAGCAGGGGACAGGGGGTTTACGAGCAGTACTTC.

This clonotype has just a few counts. A much larger clone lies a single base off, so this may be a read error. This rearrangement joins TRBV20-1 to TRBJ2-3; D is perhaps TRBD1 or TRBD2 (5 bases each). Per the germline V gene, CDR1 is DFQATT and CDR2 is SNEGSKA (reference sequence). The CDR3 totals 11 residues. The DNA of the CDR3 is TGCAGGGCTAGCAGGGTTGATACGCAGTATTTT. Its protein product is CRASRVDTQYF.

This clonotype was counted at least ten times. This rearrangement joins TRBV10-3 to TRBJ2-7; possibly TRBD1 or TRBD2 for D (7 bases each). CDR1 and CDR2 (germline): ENHRY, SYGVKD. V was pared by 10 bases and J by 1 base, with 14 bases between. The CDR3 is 13 residues long. The CDR3 DNA is TGTGCCACGGGGAGGGACAGTTCCTACGAGCAGTACTTC. Translated: CATGRDSSYEQYF.

This clonotype was counted at least ten times. A much larger clone lies one base from this, so it may be a read error. This CDR3 reads CASNLRVGDSDTF. In DNA form, the CDR3 reads TGCGCCAGCAATCTTAGAGTGGGAGACTCCGACACCTTC. This chain connects TRBV5-1 to TRBJ1-2; D ambiguous. Germline V gives CDR1 SGHRS, CDR2 YFSETQ. This CDR3 has 13 amino acids. Trimming took 6 bases from V and 12 from J, leaving 21 bases between them.

The chain links TRBV12-3 or TRBV12-4 to TRBJ1-1; D is uncertain. The length of the CDR3 is 13 residues. V lost 6 bases, J lost 1 base, and 9 bases lay in between. The CDR3 region is CASSQVKNTEAFF. CDR3 in DNA: TGTGCCAGCAGCCAAGTAAAGAACACTGAAGCTTTCTTT.

The table lists this clonotype with a few counts. This chain uses TRBV5-1 with TRBJ2-2, with 8 nucleotides matching TRBD1. The germline V gene has CDR1 SGHRS and CDR2 YFSETQ. V shed 2 bases and J 6 bases; nucleotides not matched to a gene: 6. This CDR3 has 15 amino acids. CDR3 residues: CASSFQGAHPGELFF. The CDR3 region has the DNA TGCGCCAGCAGCTTCCAGGGGGCCCACCCCGGGGAGCTGTTTTTT. Complete variable domain (other parts from reference TRBV5-1 and TRBJ2-2): KAGVTQTPRYLIKTRGQQVTLSCSPISGHRSVSWYQQTPGQGLQFLFEYFSETQRNKGNFPGRFSGRQFSNSRSEMNVSTLELGDSALYLCASSFQGAHPGELFFGEGSRLTVL.

This chain joins TRBV28 and TRBJ1-6; possibly TRBD1 for D (5 bases). Trimming removed 4 bases from V and 5 bases from J, with 9 bases in between. Germline V gene lookup returns CDR1 MDHEN and CDR2 SYDVKM. CDR3 size: 14 residues. CDR3 amino acids: CASSYDSNNSPLHF. CDR3 sequence (DNA): TGTGCCAGCAGTTACGACAGCAATAATTCACCCCTCCACTTT. The whole variable domain, remainder taken from reference TRBV28 and TRBJ1-6, is DVKVTQSSRYLVKRTGEKVFLECVQDMDHENMFWYRQDPGLGLRLIYFSYDVKMKEKGDIPEGYSVSREKKERFSLILESASTNQTSMYLCASSYDSNNSPLHFGNGTRLTVT.

This clonotype occurred many times. CDR3 nucleotides: TGTGCCAGCAGTTTGAAGGGGTTAGGCGAGCAGTACTTC. This translates into CASSLKGLGEQYF. The V call is TRBV12-3 or TRBV12-4, the J call TRBJ2-7, with a weak D call TRBD1 (5 bases). V was cut by 3 bases and J by 6 bases, with 12 bases left in between. The CDR3 runs to 13 residues.

This clonotype was observed at least ten times. The V and J genes are TRBV3-1 and TRBJ2-7; D gene ambiguous. Per germline, CDR1 LGHDT and CDR2 YNNKEL (reference sequence). The V gene lost 0 bases and the J gene lost 9 bases, with 9 bases spanning the gap. This CDR3 contains 12 residues. Here the CDR3 DNA reads TGTGCCAGCAGCCAAGAAACGGGCGCGCAGTACTTC. Translation: CASSQETGAQYF.

V usage is TRBV6-1 and J usage is TRBJ2-5, with D perhaps being TRBD1 or TRBD2 (6 bases each). V lost 6 bases and J lost 13, with 24 bases in between. Germline loops: CDR1 MNHNS, CDR2 SASEGT. The CDR3 runs to 14 residues. In nucleotides, the CDR3 is TGTGCCAGCAGGAGAAGGTCAGGGGAGGTCGAGCGGTACTTC. It codes for CASRRRSGEVERYF.

This clonotype was seen many times. J is TRBJ1-2 and V is TRBV5-1; 7 nucleotides line up with TRBD1. Looked up from germline, CDR1 is SGHRS and CDR2 is YFSETQ. Trimming took 0 bases from V and 8 from J; bases not matched to a gene: 7. The CDR3 spans 14 residues. The CDR3 DNA is TGCGCCAGCAGCTTGGGACAGGGATCGGAGGGCTACACCTTC. Protein product: CASSLGQGSEGYTF.

At least ten counts were recorded for this clonotype. DNA of the CDR3: TGTGCCAGCACGCCGGGGGGACAGGAGATCACAGATACGCAGTATTTT. This gives the protein CASTPGGQEITDTQYF. The chain combines TRBV6-6 with TRBJ2-3; TRBD1 might be the D (8 bases). Germline V gives CDR1 MNHNY, CDR2 SVGAGI (reference sequence). The V gene lost 7 bases and the J gene lost 2 bases, with 19 bases spanning the gap. The CDR3 is 16 amino acids.

This clonotype was detected only a few times. This may come from a read error, since a much larger clone is one base off. The chain carries TRBV6-2 or TRBV6-3 and TRBJ2-1; D may be TRBD1 or TRBD2 (5 bases each). The V gene lost 5 bases and the J gene lost 9 bases, with 14 bases spanning the gap. The CDR3 runs 13 residues. Germline lookup yields CDR1 MNHEY and CDR2 SVGEGT. The CDR3 DNA reads as TGTGCCAGCAGTCGGGACCCCTGGGGTGAGCAGTTCTTC. Residues: CASSRDPWGEQFF.

The rearrangement uses TRBV7-2 and TRBJ1-2; D gene unclear. CDR1 is SGHTA and CDR2 is FQGNSA in the germline V gene. This CDR3 is built from 14 residues. Between the trimmed V and J ends, which lost 2 bases and 10 bases, there was a span of 17 bases. CDR3: CASSLSQTTTVYTF. The CDR3 DNA is TGTGCCAGCAGCTTAAGTCAGACGACCACTGTCTACACCTTC.

The CDR3 DNA reads TGTGCCAGCAGTGAATATGACAGGGCGAACACTGAAGCTTTCTTT. Amino acids: CASSEYDRANTEAFF. This chain joins TRBV25-1 and TRBJ1-1; 7 bases are shared with TRBD1. J was trimmed by 1 base and V by 0 bases; bases with no gene match: 2. The CDR3 covers 15 residues. Germline V gene lookup returns CDR1 MGHDK and CDR2 SYGVNS.

The CDR3 reads CASSQARRNTIYF. In DNA form, the CDR3 reads TGTGCCAGCAGCCAAGCCCGGAGAAACACCATATATTTT. The chain employs TRBV3-1 and TRBJ1-3; no definite D call. Per the germline V gene, CDR1 is LGHDT and CDR2 is YNNKEL (reference sequence). V lost 1 base to trimming and J lost 5 bases, with 6 bases between them. The CDR3 spans 13 residues. The variable domain in full, completed from reference TRBV3-1 and TRBJ1-3, reads DTAVSQTPKYLVTQMGNDKSIKCEQNLGHDTMYWYKQDSKKFLKIMFSYNNKELIINETVPNRFSPKSPDKAHLNLHINSLELGDSAVYFCASSQARRNTIYFGEGSWLTVV.

This clonotype was observed many times. The junction does not match germline at one end; this may be a read error. This chain connects TRBV4-3 to TRBJ1-2; weak D call: TRBD1 (6 bases). This CDR3 region has 17 residues. Germline values: CDR1 LGHNA, CDR2 YSLEER. The CDR3 coding sequence is TGCGCCAGCAGCCAAGTAATCAGGGGTCGGGCTAAGTATGGCTACACCTTC. Its translation is CASSQVIRGRAKYGYTF.

This clonotype appeared many times. The V and J genes are TRBV12-3 or TRBV12-4 and TRBJ1-4; 7 nucleotides agree with TRBD1. The ends lost 3 bases at V and 13 bases at J; junction bases unmatched: 14. The CDR3 spans 15 residues. This CDR3 reads CASSFPLAGGFRLFF. The CDR3 DNA reads TGTGCCAGCAGTTTCCCATTGGCAGGGGGTTTTCGACTGTTTTTT.